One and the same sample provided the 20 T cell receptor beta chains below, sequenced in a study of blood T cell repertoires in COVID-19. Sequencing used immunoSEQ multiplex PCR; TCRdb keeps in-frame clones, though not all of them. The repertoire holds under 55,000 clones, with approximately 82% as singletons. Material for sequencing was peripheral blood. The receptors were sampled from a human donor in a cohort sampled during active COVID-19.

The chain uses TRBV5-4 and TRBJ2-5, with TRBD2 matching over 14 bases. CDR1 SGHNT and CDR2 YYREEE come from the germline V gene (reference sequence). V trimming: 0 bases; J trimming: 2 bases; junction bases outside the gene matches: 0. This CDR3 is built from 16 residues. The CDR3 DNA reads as TGTGCCAGCAGCTTGGGGACTAGCGGGGGGCAAGAGACCCAGTACTTC. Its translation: CASSLGTSGGQETQYF.

The CDR3 sequence: CAWSVGGGLTEAFF. DNA for the CDR3: TGTGCCTGGAGTGTGGGGGGAGGGCTCACTGAAGCTTTCTTT. The chain is built from TRBV30 and TRBJ1-1; perhaps TRBD1 as D (5 bases). V lost 0 bases and J 4 bases, leaving 12 bases between the germline ends. The CDR3 consists of 14 residues. Germline lookup yields CDR1 GTSNPN and CDR2 SVGIG (reference sequence).

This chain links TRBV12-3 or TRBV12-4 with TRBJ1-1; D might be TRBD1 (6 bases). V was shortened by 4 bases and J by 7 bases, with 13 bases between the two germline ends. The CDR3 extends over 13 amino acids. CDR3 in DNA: TGTGCCAGCAGTTCCGGACAGACTAATGAAGCTTTCTTT. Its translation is CASSSGQTNEAFF.

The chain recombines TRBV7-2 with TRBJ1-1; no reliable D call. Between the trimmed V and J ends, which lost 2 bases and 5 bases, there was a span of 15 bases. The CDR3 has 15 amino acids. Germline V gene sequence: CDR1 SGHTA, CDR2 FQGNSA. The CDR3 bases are TGTGCCAGCAGCTTAAACCCGTTCCGAGGGACTGAAGCTTTCTTT. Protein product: CASSLNPFRGTEAFF.

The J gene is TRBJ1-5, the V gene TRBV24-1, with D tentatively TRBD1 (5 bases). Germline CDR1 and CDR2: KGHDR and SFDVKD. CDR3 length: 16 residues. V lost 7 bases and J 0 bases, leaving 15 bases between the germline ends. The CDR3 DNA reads TGTGCCACCAGCCCTACTGGGGCGTATAGCAATCAGCCCCAGCATTTT. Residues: CATSPTGAYSNQPQHF.

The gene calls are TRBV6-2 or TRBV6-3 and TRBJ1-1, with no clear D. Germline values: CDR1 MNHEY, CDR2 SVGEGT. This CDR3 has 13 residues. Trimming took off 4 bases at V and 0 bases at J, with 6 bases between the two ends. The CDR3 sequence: CASSSQVNTEAFF. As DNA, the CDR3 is TGTGCCAGCAGTTCCCAGGTGAACACTGAAGCTTTCTTT.

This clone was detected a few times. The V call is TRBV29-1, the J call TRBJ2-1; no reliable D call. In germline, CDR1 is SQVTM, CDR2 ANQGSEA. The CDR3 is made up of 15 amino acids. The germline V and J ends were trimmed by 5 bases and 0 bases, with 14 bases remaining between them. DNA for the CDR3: TGCAGCGTTTCCACGGGTCCTAGCTCCTACAATGAGCAGTTCTTC. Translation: CSVSTGPSSYNEQFF.

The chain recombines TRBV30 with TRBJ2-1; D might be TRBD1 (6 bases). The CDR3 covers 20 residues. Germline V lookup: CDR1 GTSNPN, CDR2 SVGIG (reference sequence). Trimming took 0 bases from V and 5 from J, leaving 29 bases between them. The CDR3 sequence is CAWSVRLFIQGSVAHNEQFF. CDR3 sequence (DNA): TGTGCCTGGAGTGTACGGTTGTTTATTCAGGGGTCTGTTGCACACAATGAGCAGTTCTTC.

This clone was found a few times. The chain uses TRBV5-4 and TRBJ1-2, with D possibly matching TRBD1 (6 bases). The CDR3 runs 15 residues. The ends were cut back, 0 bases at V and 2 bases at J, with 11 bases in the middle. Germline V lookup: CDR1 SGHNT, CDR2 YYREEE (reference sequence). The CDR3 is CASSLDGTGNYGYTF. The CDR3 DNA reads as TGTGCCAGCAGCTTGGATGGTACAGGGAACTATGGCTACACCTTC. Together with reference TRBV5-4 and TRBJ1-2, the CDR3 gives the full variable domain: ETGVTQSPTHLIKTRGQQVTLRCSSQSGHNTVSWYQQALGQGPQFIFQYYREEENGRGNFPPRFSGLQFPNYSSELNVNALELDDSALYLCASSLDGTGNYGYTFGSGTRLTVV.

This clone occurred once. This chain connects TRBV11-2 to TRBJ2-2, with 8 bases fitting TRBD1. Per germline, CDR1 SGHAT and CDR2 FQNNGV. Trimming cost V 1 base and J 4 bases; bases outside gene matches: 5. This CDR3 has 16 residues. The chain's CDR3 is CASSLGQGAVTGELFF. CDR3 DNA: TGTGCCAGCAGCTTAGGGCAGGGGGCAGTCACCGGGGAGCTGTTTTTT.

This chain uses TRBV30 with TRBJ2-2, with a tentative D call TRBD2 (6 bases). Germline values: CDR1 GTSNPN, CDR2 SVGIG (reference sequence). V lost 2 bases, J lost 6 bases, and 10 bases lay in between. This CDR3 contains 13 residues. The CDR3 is CAWSTSSAGELFF. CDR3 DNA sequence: TGTGCCTGGAGTACGTCTAGCGCCGGGGAGCTGTTTTTT.

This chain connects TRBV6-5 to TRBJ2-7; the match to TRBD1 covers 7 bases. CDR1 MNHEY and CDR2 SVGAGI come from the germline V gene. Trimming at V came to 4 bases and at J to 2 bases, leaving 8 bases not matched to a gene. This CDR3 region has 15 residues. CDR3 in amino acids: CASSFTVRGTYEQYF. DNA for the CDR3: TGTGCCAGCAGTTTCACCGTCAGGGGGACCTACGAGCAGTACTTC.

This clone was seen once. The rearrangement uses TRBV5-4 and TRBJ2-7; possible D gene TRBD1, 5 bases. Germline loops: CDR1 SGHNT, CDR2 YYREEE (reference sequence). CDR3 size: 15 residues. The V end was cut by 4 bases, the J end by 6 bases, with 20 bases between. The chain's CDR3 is CASSRQNDSPSEQYF. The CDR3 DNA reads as TGTGCCAGCAGCCGTCAAAATGACAGTCCCTCCGAGCAGTACTTC. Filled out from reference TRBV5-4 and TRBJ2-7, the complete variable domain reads ETGVTQSPTHLIKTRGQQVTLRCSSQSGHNTVSWYQQALGQGPQFIFQYYREEENGRGNFPPRFSGLQFPNYSSELNVNALELDDSALYLCASSRQNDSPSEQYFGPGTRLTVT.

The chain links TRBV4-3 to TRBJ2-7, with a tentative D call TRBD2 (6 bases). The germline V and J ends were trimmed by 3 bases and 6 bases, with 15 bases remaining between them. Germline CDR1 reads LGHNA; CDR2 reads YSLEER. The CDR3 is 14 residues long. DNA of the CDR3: TGCGCCAGCAGCCAGGACGACCGGGAGCCCGAGCAGTACTTC. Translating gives CASSQDDREPEQYF.

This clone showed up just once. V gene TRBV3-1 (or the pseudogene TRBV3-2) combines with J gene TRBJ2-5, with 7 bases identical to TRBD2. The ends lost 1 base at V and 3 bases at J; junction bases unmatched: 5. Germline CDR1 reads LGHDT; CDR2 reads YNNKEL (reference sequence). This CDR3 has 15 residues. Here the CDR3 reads CASSQGDYPKETQYF. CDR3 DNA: TGTGCCAGCAGCCAAGGGGACTATCCCAAAGAGACCCAGTACTTC.

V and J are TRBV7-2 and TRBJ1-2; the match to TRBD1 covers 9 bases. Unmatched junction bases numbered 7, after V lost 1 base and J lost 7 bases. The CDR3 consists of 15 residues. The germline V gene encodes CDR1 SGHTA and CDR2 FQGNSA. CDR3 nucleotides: TGTGCCAGCAGCTTAGATTTCGGGACAGGGCCTGGCTACACCTTC. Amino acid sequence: CASSLDFGTGPGYTF. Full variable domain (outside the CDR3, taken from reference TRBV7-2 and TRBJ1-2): GAGVSQSPSNKVTEKGKDVELRCDPISGHTALYWYRQSLGQGLEFLIYFQGNSAPDKSGLPSDRFSAERTGGSVSTLTIQRTQQEDSAVYLCASSLDFGTGPGYTFGSGTRLTVV.

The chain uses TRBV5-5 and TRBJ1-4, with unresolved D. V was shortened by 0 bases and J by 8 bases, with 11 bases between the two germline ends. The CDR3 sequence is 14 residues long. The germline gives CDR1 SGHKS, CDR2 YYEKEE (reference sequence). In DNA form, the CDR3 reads TGTGCCAGCAGCTTGGGGAGTAGAGGAGAAAAACTGTTTTTT. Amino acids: CASSLGSRGEKLFF.

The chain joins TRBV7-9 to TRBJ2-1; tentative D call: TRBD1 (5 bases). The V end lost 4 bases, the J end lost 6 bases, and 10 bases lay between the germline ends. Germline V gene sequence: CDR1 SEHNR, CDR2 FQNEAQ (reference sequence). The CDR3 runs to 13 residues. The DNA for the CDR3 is TGTGCCAGCAGCTCGACAGAGTCCAATGAGCAGTTCTTC. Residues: CASSSTESNEQFF.

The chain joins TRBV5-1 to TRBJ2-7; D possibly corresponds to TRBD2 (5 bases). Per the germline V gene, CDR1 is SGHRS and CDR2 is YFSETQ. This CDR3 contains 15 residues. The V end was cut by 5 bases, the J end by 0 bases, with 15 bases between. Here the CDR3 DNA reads TGCGCCAGCAGGTCCAGCGGTGGCAGCTCCTACGAGCAGTACTTC. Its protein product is CASRSSGGSSYEQYF.

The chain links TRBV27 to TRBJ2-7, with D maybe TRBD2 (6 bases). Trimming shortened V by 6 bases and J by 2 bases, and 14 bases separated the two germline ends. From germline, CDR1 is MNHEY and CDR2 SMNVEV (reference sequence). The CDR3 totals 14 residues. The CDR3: CASSWGVTPYEQYF. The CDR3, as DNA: TGTGCCAGCAGCTGGGGGGTGACACCCTACGAGCAGTACTTC.